These T cell receptor beta chains were read from a single sample in a study of cytomegalovirus exposure and HLA in healthy donors. This table comes from immunoSEQ multiplex PCR, and its TCRdb copy is limited to in-frame clones, with some not included. Reported are 150,000 to 250,000 clones; the ten largest clones contain roughly 0.7%. The sample was PBMCs. These TCRs come from a boy younger than 18 in good health and CMV-seronegative. CDR3s include the opening cysteine and the closing phenylalanine or tryptophan. The D gene is left open where the match is weak.

V gene	D gene	J gene	CDR3 DNA	CDR3 protein
TRBV5-1	-	TRBJ1-3	TGCGCCAGCACCAGGGAGGGACGATCAGGAAACACCATATATTTT	CASTREGRSGNTIYF
TRBV5-1	TRBD2	TRBJ2-1	TGCGCCAGCAGCTTGGGCCTAGCGGGCCTCTACAATGAGCAGTTCTTC	CASSLGLAGLYNEQFF
TRBV7-8	TRBD2	TRBJ2-1	TGTGCCAGCAGGGGGGGGTCCCGGACTAGCGGGCGCAATGAGCAGTTCTTC	CASRGGSRTSGRNEQFF
TRBV7-2	-	TRBJ2-5	TGTGCCAGCAGCTTAGGGACAAAAGAGACCCAGTACTTC	CASSLGTKETQYF
TRBV2	-	TRBJ1-5	TGTGCCAGCAGCCCGCAGGGAAATCAGCCCCAGCATTTT	CASSPQGNQPQHF
TRBV7-9	TRBD1	TRBJ1-5	TGTGCCAGCTCCCGCGGGACAGGGGTGAATGGCAATCAGCCCCAGCATTTT	CASSRGTGVNGNQPQHF
TRBV27	TRBD1	TRBJ2-7	TGTGCCAGCAGCTCACTTCGGACAGGGAGAGGCGAGCAGTACTTC	CASSSLRTGRGEQYF
TRBV5-4	TRBD1	TRBJ1-1	TGTGCCAGCCGGGACAGGGATTTGAACACTGAAGCTTTCTTT	CASRDRDLNTEAFF
TRBV29-1	-	TRBJ1-2	TGCAGCGTTGTAGGAATGACAGGATATGGCTACACCTTC	CSVVGMTGYGYTF
TRBV6-5	-	TRBJ1-5	TGTGCCAGCAGCCGCGAGGGAGGTATCTATCAGCCCCAGCATTTT	CASSREGGIYQPQHF
TRBV6-4	-	TRBJ1-6	TGTGCCAGCAGTGTCGGACTTAATTCACCCCTCCACTTT	CASSVGLNSPLHF
TRBV28	-	TRBJ1-1	TGTGCCAGCAGTTTGTGGGCGGGTGAAGCTTTCTTC	CASSLWAGEAFF
TRBV28	-	TRBJ2-7	TGTGCCAGCAGCCTCCGCACTAGGAGGGGTTCCTACGAGCAGTACTTC	CASSLRTRRGSYEQYF
TRBV30	-	TRBJ2-2	TGTGCCTGGAACCGGGACATTAGAACCGGGGAGCTGTTTTTT	CAWNRDIRTGELFF
TRBV7-3	TRBD2	TRBJ2-3	TGTGCCAGCAGCTTTGGACTAGCCGGGTACCAAGATACGCAGTATTTT	CASSFGLAGYQDTQYF
TRBV9	TRBD2	TRBJ2-1	TGTGCCAGCAGCGCCCGGCTAGCGGGGGGGCCTACTGAGCAGTTCTTC	CASSARLAGGPTEQFF
TRBV4-2	-	TRBJ2-7	TGTGCCAGCAGCCAAGATAAGGGGGGGGATCGGTACGAGCAGTACTTC	CASSQDKGGDRYEQYF
TRBV5-6	-	TRBJ2-1	TGTGCCAGCAGCTTGCTATTGCGAGCGGACTACAATGAGCAGTTCTTC	CASSLLLRADYNEQFF
TRBV5-6	-	TRBJ1-4	TGTGCCAGCAGCTTGCTGGCATCGAGGACAGTTGAAAAACTGTTTTTT	CASSLLASRTVEKLFF
TRBV9	-	TRBJ1-3	TGTGCCAGCAGCGCTGCGGGTTCCTCTGGAAACACCATATATTTT	CASSAAGSSGNTIYF
TRBV4-2	TRBD1	TRBJ1-1	TGTGCCAGCAGCCAAGATCCATTCACGTCAGGGGGGACTGAAGCTTTCTTT	CASSQDPFTSGGTEAFF
TRBV19	TRBD1	TRBJ1-1	TGTGCCAGTAGTAGGACAGGGATTGAAGCTTTCTTT	CASSRTGIEAFF
TRBV2	-	TRBJ1-4	TGTGCCAGCAGTGAGTGGCAGACTAATGAAAAACTGTTTTTT	CASSEWQTNEKLFF
TRBV15	-	TRBJ1-5	TGTGCCACCAGCAGCGGGTCGGTCTATAGCAATCAGCCCCAGCATTTT	CATSSGSVYSNQPQHF
TRBV6-5	-	TRBJ2-1	TGTGCCAGCAGCACAGGGTCCGGGAACAATGAGCAGTTCTTC	CASSTGSGNNEQFF
TRBV19	TRBD2	TRBJ2-1	TGTGCCAGTATGGCAACTAGCGGCTCCTACAATGAGCAGTTCTTC	CASMATSGSYNEQFF
TRBV19	-	TRBJ2-4	TGTGCCAGTAAGGGCCGCGGGGGCCTTTTGACCAAAAACATTCAGTACTTC	CASKGRGGLLTKNIQYF
TRBV5-1	TRBD2	TRBJ2-3	TGCGCCAGCAGCCTCGGGGGGGTCCGAGGTAGAGATACGCAGTATTTT	CASSLGGVRGRDTQYF
TRBV19	TRBD1	TRBJ1-1	TGTGCCAGTGTGCCCGTGAACAGGGGAGAGACTGAAGCTTTCTTT	CASVPVNRGETEAFF
TRBV19	-	TRBJ2-5	TGTGCCAGTACAGGGGCAGAGACCCAGTACTTC	CASTGAETQYF